The 17 T cell receptor beta chains presented below share a single source sample, sequenced in a study of blood T cells in healthy people across ages. For the second PCR, which ran for about 6 to 11 cycles, a sample-barcoded 5' primer and a J-beta primer mix were used. TCRdb called the 5' RACE reads again in MiXCR, with one record for every CDR3 protein. The data show 650,000 to 900,000 distinct CDR3 sequences, about 59% seen once. Sequenced sample: blood. These receptors all come from a man aged 25-45 years in good health.

This chain uses TRBV4-2 with TRBJ2-4; a weak D match, TRBD1 (5 bases). Germline-derived CDR1 and CDR2 are LGHNA and YNFKEQ. The CDR3 has 13 residues. V was clipped by 0 bases and J by 10 bases, with 10 bases between them. The CDR3 loop reads CASSQEPGRIQYF. DNA for the CDR3: TGTGCCAGCAGCCAAGAACCAGGGCGGATTCAGTACTTC.

V and J are TRBV7-8 and TRBJ2-7; the match to TRBD1 covers 8 bases. V trimming: 7 bases; J trimming: 0 bases; junction bases outside the gene matches: 8. The germline CDR1 and CDR2 sequences are SGHVS and FQNEAQ. There are 15 residues in the CDR3. The DNA of the CDR3 is TGTGCCAGCACGAAAGGACAGGGCCCCTCCTACGAGCAGTACTTC. Translation: CASTKGQGPSYEQYF.

The chain uses TRBV28 and TRBJ2-1, with D hard to call. Germline assignment: CDR1 MDHEN and CDR2 SYDVKM. V was clipped by 7 bases and J by 5 bases, with 12 bases between them. The CDR3 sequence is 13 residues long. In DNA, the CDR3 is TGTGCCAGCAATCGGCCACCAGACAATGAGCAGTTCTTC. This sequence encodes CASNRPPDNEQFF.

The chain recombines TRBV10-3 with TRBJ2-6, with D possibly TRBD1 on 5 matching bases. V lost 7 bases to trimming and J lost 0 bases, with 19 bases between them. The length of the CDR3 is 18 residues. Per the germline V gene, CDR1 is ENHRY and CDR2 is SYGVKD. The CDR3 DNA sequence: TGTGCCATCACCGATGGGATGTGGGGCGCCTCTGGGGCCAACGTCCTGACTTTC. It is translated as CAITDGMWGASGANVLTF.

This clonotype has only one observation. The V and J genes are TRBV6-6 and TRBJ2-7; D is ambiguous. Germline V lookup: CDR1 MNHNY, CDR2 SVGAGI (reference sequence). The CDR3 is made up of 12 amino acids. Trimming took 3 bases from V and 6 from J, leaving 9 bases between them. The CDR3 DNA is TGTGCCAGCAGTTATAGTCTGCCCGAGCAGTACTTC. This sequence encodes CASSYSLPEQYF.

The rearrangement links TRBV5-1 to TRBJ2-5, with D hard to call. Germline loops: CDR1 SGHRS, CDR2 YFSETQ. There are 14 residues in the CDR3. Trimming removed 5 bases at V and 0 bases at J, with 11 bases between. The CDR3 DNA follows: TGCGCCAGCAGAGCTTTCACGGACCAAGAGACCCAGTACTTC. Its translation is CASRAFTDQETQYF.

V is TRBV4-3 and J is TRBJ2-3, with a tentative D call TRBD2 (6 bases). V lost 2 bases to trimming and J lost 1 base, with 16 bases between them. The CDR3 consists of 17 residues. Per germline, CDR1 LGHNA and CDR2 YSLEER. In DNA, the CDR3 is TGCGCCAGCAGCCAAACCCTAGCAGCGGGTGGCACAGATACGCAGTATTTT. It is translated as CASSQTLAAGGTDTQYF.

The chain joins TRBV24-1 to TRBJ2-5, with TRBD2 identical over 13 bases. CDR1 is KGHDR and CDR2 is SFDVKD in the germline V gene. The CDR3 runs 18 residues. V lost 4 bases, J lost 0 bases, and 7 bases stayed unmatched. Here the CDR3 reads CATSDIGLAGAYQETQYF. CDR3 coding DNA: TGTGCCACCAGTGACATTGGACTAGCGGGGGCGTACCAAGAGACCCAGTACTTC.

A few counts support this clonotype. The rearrangement uses TRBV6-5 and TRBJ2-7; 8 nucleotides match TRBD1. Germline CDR1 and CDR2: MNHEY and SVGAGI. With 0 bases clipped from V and 3 bases from J, the junction kept 7 bases outside the gene matches. The CDR3 contains 16 residues. Here the CDR3 reads CASSYSRQGKNYEQYF. In nucleotides, the CDR3 is TGTGCCAGCAGTTACTCGAGACAGGGGAAGAACTACGAGCAGTACTTC.

The rearrangement joins TRBV7-6 to TRBJ2-5, with 8 positions matching TRBD2. The germline CDR1 and CDR2 sequences are SGHVS and FNYEAQ. V was clipped by 5 bases and J by 5 bases; unmatched bases: 7. The CDR3 sequence is 14 residues long. DNA of the CDR3: TGTGCCAGCAGCCGGCAATTAGCGGGGGAGACCCAGTACTTC. The encoded protein is CASSRQLAGETQYF.

The chain carries TRBV6-2 or TRBV6-3 and TRBJ2-3, with D maybe TRBD2 (5 bases). The germline V gene has CDR1 MNHEY and CDR2 SVGEGT. V shed 6 bases and J shed 9 bases, with 16 bases lying between them. The CDR3 sequence is 13 residues long. The CDR3 sequence is CASRRDPRGTQYF. The CDR3 DNA reads TGTGCCAGCAGGAGGGATCCCCGAGGCACGCAGTATTTT.

The gene calls are TRBV25-1 and TRBJ1-5; tentatively, D is TRBD1 (5 bases). This CDR3 is built from 17 residues. V was shortened by 1 base and J by 0 bases, with 13 bases between the two germline ends. Germline V gene data show CDR1 as MGHDK and CDR2 as SYGVNS. DNA of the CDR3: TGTGCCAGCAGTGAATTTGGGAGACAGTTTAGCAATCAGCCCCAGCATTTT. Protein product: CASSEFGRQFSNQPQHF.

The chain joins TRBV6-2 or TRBV6-3 to TRBJ2-7; 8 positions agree with TRBD2. Germline V CDR1 and CDR2: MNHEY, SVGEGT. CDR3 length equals 17 residues. V shed 5 bases and J 1 base; nucleotides not matched to a gene: 13. The chain's CDR3 is CASSRQLGLADSYEQYF. CDR3 DNA: TGTGCCAGCAGTAGGCAACTTGGACTAGCTGATTCCTACGAGCAGTACTTC.

The chain couples TRBV6-4 to TRBJ1-2; TRBD1 might be the D (6 bases). The V gene lost 6 bases and the J gene lost 4 bases, with 15 bases spanning the gap. The CDR3 is 14 amino acids. Germline CDR1 MRHNA, CDR2 SNTAGT. The CDR3 DNA sequence: TGTGCCAGCAGCAAGGGGGAGGAGGGCTATGGCTACACCTTC. It specifies CASSKGEEGYGYTF.

For the CDR3, the DNA is TGCAGCGTTGTTTTGACCCGAGACGAGCAGTACTTC. Translating gives CSVVLTRDEQYF. The V gene is TRBV29-1, the J gene TRBJ2-7, with D unclear. CDR1 SQVTM and CDR2 ANQGSEA come from the germline V gene. Between the trimmed V and J ends, which lost 4 bases and 5 bases, there was a span of 12 bases. This CDR3 is built from 12 residues.

This sequence joins TRBV10-3 and TRBJ1-1; TRBD1 is a possible D gene (6 bases). This CDR3 spans 13 amino acids. CDR1 is ENHRY, CDR2 SYGVKD, per germline. Between the trimmed V and J ends, which lost 7 bases and 4 bases, there was a span of 13 bases. CDR3 sequence: CAINGGGGTEAFF. The CDR3 DNA follows: TGTGCCATCAACGGGGGCGGGGGCACTGAAGCTTTCTTT.

The V gene is TRBV5-5, the J gene TRBJ1-1; D not certain. The length of the CDR3 is 13 residues. The V and J ends lost 1 base and 7 bases respectively, with 11 bases between them. Germline V gene lookup returns CDR1 SGHKS and CDR2 YYEKEE (reference sequence). The CDR3 spells CASSLIGQNEAFF. DNA for the CDR3: TGTGCCAGCAGCTTGATTGGGCAGAATGAAGCTTTCTTT.